This T cell receptor beta chain was identified during a study of T-cell memory formation after mild COVID-19. MiXCR, run by TCRdb on the 5' RACE reads, gives a single entry per CDR3 protein. Of around 220,000 distinct CDR3 sequences listed, about 17% were seen once; the top ten hold approximately 3.5%. There are many counts of this clonotype. CDR1 and CDR2 (germline): SGHAT, FQNNGV. V shed 4 bases and J 10 bases; nucleotides not matched to a gene: 13. CDR3 length: 17 amino acids. The chain carries TRBV11-2 and TRBJ2-1; 13 bases agree with TRBD2. The clonotype was recovered from a man aged 18 to 30 who had mild COVID-19 (a few samples of this study predate the infection). Cell type and time point are not known. The sequencing sample was made of PBMCs or a T cell subset sorted from them (not recorded which). The CDR3 sequence is CASSYPLLAGGPPEQFF. For the CDR3, the DNA is TGTGCCAGCAGCTACCCCCTACTAGCGGGGGGGCCCCCCGAGCAGTTCTTC. The whole variable domain, filled in from reference TRBV11-2 and TRBJ2-1, reads EAGVAQSPRYKIIEKRQSVAFWCNPISGHATLYWYQQILGQGPKLLIQFQNNGVVDDSQLPKDRFSAERLKGVDSTLKIQPAKLEDSAVYLCASSYPLLAGGPPEQFFGPGTRLTVL.